Detailed here is one TCR beta chain. TCRdb keeps only in-frame clones here, not all; method: immunoSEQ multiplex PCR. Of some 490,000 clones listed, 75% to 90% are singletons. This specimen comes from a study of blood T cell repertoires in COVID-19. This TCR came from a woman aged 60-75 years who had recovered from COVID-19. The sequencing sample was made of PBMCs or T cells enriched from blood (not recorded which).

DNA of the CDR3: TGCGCCAGCAGAAGGGACAGGAATTCACCCCTCCACTTT. It yields the protein CASRRDRNSPLHF. The V call is TRBV10-2, the J call TRBJ1-6; 8 nucleotides match TRBD1. J lost 7 bases, V lost 6 bases, and 2 bases had no gene match. The CDR3 runs 13 residues. Germline V lookup: CDR1 WSHSY, CDR2 SAAADI.